This T cell receptor beta chain was sequenced during a study of T cell changes during pregnancy in multiple sclerosis (dated by TCRdb to the late 2010s). As for the study more broadly: The study looked at changes in the T cell repertoire across pregnancy in women with multiple sclerosis.

Libraries were constructed by the immunoSEQ multiplex PCR assay. The immuneACCESS repertoire file appears here via TCRdb, limited to in-frame rearrangements. These files lack a portion of the clones; in checked studies, under half of the deficit traces to unresolved V genes, and the cause of the others is not known. In this sample the table shows roughly 80,000 clones, around 90% of which occur a single time. Together, the top ten hold approximately 1.5% of the sample. With regard to this clone: This clone's antigen is unknown. No base quality values were provided; no much bigger clone lies one nucleotide off.

The starting material was peripheral blood, obtained before pregnancy. The sequence derives from a female donor with multiple sclerosis, enrolled in a pregnancy study.

The CDR3 corresponds to CASSSQQGGWETQYF. The nucleotide sequence is TGTGCCAGCAGCTCCCAACAGGGTGGTTGGGAGACCCAGTACTTC. In this chain, TRBV7-8 is recombined with TRBJ2-5; TRBD1 is possibly the D segment (6 matching bases). V loses 4 bases, J loses 5 bases, and the germline ends lie 17 bases apart. The germline V gene gives CDR1 as SGHVS and CDR2 as FQNEAQ. The CDR3 has 15 amino acids, counting the end cysteine and phenylalanine. The sequence is cut down to CDR3 DNA, 45 bases in frame from base 1. The CDR3 plus the reference TRBV7-8 and TRBJ2-5 genes for the other parts give the full variable domain: GAGVSQSPRYKVAKRGQDVALRCDPISGHVSLFWYQQALGQGPEFLTYFQNEAQLDKSGLPSDRFFAERPEGSVSTLKIQRTQQEDSAVYLCASSSQQGGWETQYFGPGTRLLVL.